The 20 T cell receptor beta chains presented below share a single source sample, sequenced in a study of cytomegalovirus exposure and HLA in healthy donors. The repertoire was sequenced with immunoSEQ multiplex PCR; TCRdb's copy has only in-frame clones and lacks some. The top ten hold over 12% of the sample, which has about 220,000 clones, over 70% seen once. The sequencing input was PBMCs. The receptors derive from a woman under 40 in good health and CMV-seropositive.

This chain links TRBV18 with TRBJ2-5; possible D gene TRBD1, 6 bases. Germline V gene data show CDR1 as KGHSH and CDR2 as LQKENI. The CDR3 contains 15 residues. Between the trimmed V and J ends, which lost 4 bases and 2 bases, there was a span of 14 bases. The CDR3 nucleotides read TGTGCCAGCTCACATGGACAGCTTACTCAAGAGACCCAGTACTTC. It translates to CASSHGQLTQETQYF.

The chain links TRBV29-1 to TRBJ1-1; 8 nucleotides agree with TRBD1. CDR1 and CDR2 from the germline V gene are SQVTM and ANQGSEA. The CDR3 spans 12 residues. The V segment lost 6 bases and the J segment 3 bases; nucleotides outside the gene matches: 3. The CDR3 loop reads CSVLTGDTEAFF. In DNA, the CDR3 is TGCAGCGTCTTGACAGGGGACACTGAAGCTTTCTTT.

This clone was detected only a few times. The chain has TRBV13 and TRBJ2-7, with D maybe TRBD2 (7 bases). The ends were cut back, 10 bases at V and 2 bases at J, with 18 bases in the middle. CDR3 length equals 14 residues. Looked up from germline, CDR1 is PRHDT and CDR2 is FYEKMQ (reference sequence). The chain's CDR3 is CATTRGGGTYEQYF. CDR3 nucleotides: TGTGCCACCACAAGGGGAGGGGGAACCTACGAGCAGTACTTC.

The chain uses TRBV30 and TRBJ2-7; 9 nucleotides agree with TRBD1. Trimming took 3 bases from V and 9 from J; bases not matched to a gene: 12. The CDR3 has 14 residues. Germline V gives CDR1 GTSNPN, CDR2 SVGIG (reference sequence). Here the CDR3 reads CAWRPGTGIRWQYF. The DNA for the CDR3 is TGTGCCTGGAGACCCGGGACAGGGATCAGGTGGCAGTACTTC.

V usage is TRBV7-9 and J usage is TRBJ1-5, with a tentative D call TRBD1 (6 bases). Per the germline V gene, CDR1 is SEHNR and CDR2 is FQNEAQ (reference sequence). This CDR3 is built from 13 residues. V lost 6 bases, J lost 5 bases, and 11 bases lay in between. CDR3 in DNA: TGTGCCAGCAGTCGGAACAGGGATCAGCCCCAGCATTTT. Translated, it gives CASSRNRDQPQHF.

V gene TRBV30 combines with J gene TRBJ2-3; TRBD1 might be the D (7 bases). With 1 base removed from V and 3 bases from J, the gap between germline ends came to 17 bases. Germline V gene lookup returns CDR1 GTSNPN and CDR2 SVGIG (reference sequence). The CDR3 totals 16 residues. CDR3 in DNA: TGTGCCTGGAGTGGTGAAAGTCAGGGGGGAACAGATACGCAGTATTTT. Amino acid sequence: CAWSGESQGGTDTQYF.

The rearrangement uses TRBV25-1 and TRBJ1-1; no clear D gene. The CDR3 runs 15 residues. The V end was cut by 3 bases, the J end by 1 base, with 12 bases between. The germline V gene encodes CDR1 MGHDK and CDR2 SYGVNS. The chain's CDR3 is CASSDIFGQNTEAFF. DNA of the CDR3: TGTGCCAGCAGTGATATTTTTGGGCAGAACACTGAAGCTTTCTTT.

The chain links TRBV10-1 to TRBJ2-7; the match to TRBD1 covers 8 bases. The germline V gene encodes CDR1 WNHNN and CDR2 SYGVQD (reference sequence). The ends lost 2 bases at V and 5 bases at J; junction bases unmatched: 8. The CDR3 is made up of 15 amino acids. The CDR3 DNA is TGCGCCAGCAGTGAGCTCACAGGGGGGAACCACGAGCAGTACTTC. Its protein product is CASSELTGGNHEQYF.

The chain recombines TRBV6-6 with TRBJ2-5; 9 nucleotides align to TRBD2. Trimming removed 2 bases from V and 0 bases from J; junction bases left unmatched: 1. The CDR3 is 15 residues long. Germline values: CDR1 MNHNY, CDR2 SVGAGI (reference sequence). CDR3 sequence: CASSYAGGDQETQYF. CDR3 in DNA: TGTGCCAGCAGTTACGCGGGAGGGGACCAAGAGACCCAGTACTTC.

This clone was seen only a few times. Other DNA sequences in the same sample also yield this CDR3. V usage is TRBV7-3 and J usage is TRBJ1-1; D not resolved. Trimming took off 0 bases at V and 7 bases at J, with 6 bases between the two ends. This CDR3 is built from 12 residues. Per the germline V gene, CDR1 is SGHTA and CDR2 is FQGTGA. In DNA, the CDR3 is TGTGCCAGCAGCTTAACCGGGCGTGAAGCTTTCTTT. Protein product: CASSLTGREAFF.

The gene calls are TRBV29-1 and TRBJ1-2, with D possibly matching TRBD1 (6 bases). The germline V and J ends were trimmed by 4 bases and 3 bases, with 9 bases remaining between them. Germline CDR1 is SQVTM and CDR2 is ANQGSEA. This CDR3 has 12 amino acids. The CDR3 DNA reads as TGCAGCGTTGTTCGGACAGACTATGGCTACACCTTC. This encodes CSVVRTDYGYTF.

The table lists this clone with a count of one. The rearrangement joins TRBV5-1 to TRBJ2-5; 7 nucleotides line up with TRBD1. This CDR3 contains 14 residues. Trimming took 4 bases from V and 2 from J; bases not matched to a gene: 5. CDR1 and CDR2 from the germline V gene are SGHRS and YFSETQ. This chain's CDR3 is CASSPRTGQETQYF. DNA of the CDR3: TGCGCCAGCAGCCCCAGGACAGGACAAGAGACCCAGTACTTC.

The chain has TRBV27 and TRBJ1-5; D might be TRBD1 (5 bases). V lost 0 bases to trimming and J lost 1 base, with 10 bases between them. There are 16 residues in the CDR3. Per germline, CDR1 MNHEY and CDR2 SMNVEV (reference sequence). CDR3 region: CASSLSAGRSNQPQHF. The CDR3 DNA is TGTGCCAGCAGTTTATCGGCAGGGAGAAGCAATCAGCCCCAGCATTTT.

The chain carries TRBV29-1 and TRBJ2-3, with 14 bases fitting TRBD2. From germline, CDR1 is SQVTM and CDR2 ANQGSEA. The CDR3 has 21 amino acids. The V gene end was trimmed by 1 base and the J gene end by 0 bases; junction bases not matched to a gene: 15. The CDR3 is CSVEGFGAATSGRASTDTQYF. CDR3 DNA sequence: TGCAGCGTTGAAGGGTTCGGGGCCGCGACTAGCGGGAGGGCCAGCACAGATACGCAGTATTTT.

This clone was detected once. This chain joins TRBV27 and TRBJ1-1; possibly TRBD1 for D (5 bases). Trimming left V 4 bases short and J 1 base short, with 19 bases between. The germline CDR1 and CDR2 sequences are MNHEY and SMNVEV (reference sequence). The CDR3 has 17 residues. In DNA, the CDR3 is TGTGCCAGCAGTTCCCTTTTGACAGCACAAGAGAACACTGAAGCTTTCTTT. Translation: CASSSLLTAQENTEAFF.

CDR3 nucleotides: TGTGCCATCAGTGTCGGGACAGGGAAACAAGAGACCCAGTACTTC. This translates into CAISVGTGKQETQYF. The chain has TRBV10-3 and TRBJ2-5; 9 nucleotides match TRBD1. The V gene end was trimmed by 4 bases and the J gene end by 2 bases; junction bases not matched to a gene: 5. This CDR3 spans 15 amino acids. Germline loops: CDR1 ENHRY, CDR2 SYGVKD.

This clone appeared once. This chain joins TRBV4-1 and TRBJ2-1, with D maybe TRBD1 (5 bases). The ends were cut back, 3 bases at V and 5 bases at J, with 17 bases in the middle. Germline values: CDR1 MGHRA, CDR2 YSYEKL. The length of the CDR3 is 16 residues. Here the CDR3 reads CASSHRASRKDNEQFF. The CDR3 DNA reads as TGCGCCAGCAGCCACAGGGCGTCCCGGAAGGACAATGAGCAGTTCTTC.

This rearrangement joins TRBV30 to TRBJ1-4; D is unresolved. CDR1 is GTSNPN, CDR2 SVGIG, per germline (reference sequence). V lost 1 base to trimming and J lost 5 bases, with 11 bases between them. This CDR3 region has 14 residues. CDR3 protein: CAWSAGYPNEKLFF. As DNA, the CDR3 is TGTGCCTGGAGTGCTGGGTATCCGAATGAAAAACTGTTTTTT.

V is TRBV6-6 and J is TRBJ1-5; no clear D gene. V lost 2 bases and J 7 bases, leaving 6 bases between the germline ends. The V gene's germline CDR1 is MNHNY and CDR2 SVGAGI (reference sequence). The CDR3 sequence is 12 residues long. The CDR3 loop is CASSYGFQPQHF. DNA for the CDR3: TGTGCCAGCAGTTACGGGTTCCAGCCCCAGCATTTT.

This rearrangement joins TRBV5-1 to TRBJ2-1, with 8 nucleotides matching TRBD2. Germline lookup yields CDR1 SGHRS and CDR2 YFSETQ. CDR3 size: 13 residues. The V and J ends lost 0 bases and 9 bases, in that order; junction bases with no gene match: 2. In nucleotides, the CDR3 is TGCGCCAGCAGCTTGGCTAGCGGGTCTGAGCAGTTCTTC. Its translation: CASSLASGSEQFF.